A selection of T cell receptor beta chains follows, all from one sample in a study of radiotherapy plus CTLA-4 blockade in lung cancer. Repertoires were generated with immunoSEQ multiplex PCR, while TCRdb's copy carries only in-frame clones and drops some. The sample consists of 75,000 to 100,000 clones, around nine tenths of them appearing once. The sample consisted of peripheral blood, taken from a patient treated with radiotherapy plus ipilimumab. Receptor source: a human donor with non-small cell lung cancer that progressed on radiotherapy plus ipilimumab. The CDR3 runs from the conserved cysteine through the conserved F or W. A D gene is named only where the DNA matches it firmly. The listing skips clone size in some rows; elsewhere it reads once, few, many or a size class.

J | V | D | size | DNA | CDR3
TRBJ1-5 | TRBV6-1 | TRBD1 | once | TGTGCCAGCAGTCTTGGGACAGATCAGCCCCAGCATTTT | CASSLGTDQPQHF
TRBJ2-4 | TRBV2 | TRBD1 | NA | TGTGCCAGCAGCTTACAGGGGGCCCGATTAGCCAAAAACATTCAGTACTTC | CASSLQGARLAKNIQYF
TRBJ1-3 | TRBV9 | NA | few | TGTGCCAGCAGCGTAGGGACCGACTCTGGAAACACCATATATTTT | CASSVGTDSGNTIYF
TRBJ2-7 | TRBV6-6 | TRBD1 | NA | TGTGCCAGTCAGGGGGCGGGTGAGCAGTACTTC | CASQGAGEQYF
TRBJ2-1 | TRBV11-2 | TRBD2 | NA | TGTGCCAGCAGCATGACTAGCGGGTCCAATGAGCAGTTCTTC | CASSMTSGSNEQFF
TRBJ2-7 | TRBV9 | TRBD1 | NA | TGTGCCAGCAGCTCCGGGCTTTCCGGGACAGGGGTCTACGAGCAGTACTTC | CASSSGLSGTGVYEQYF
TRBJ1-3 | TRBV10-2 | NA | NA | TGCGCCAGCAGTGAGGGGGGCGACGGCTCTGGAAACACCATATATTTT | CASSEGGDGSGNTIYF
TRBJ2-2 | TRBV4-2 | NA | NA | TGTGCCAGCAGCCCTTCTGTACCCACCGGGGAGCTGTTTTTT | CASSPSVPTGELFF
TRBJ2-5 | TRBV27 | TRBD1 | NA | TGTGCCAGCAGCCGCGGACAGGGGCAAGAGACCCAGTACTTC | CASSRGQGQETQYF
TRBJ2-1 | TRBV4-1 | TRBD1 | NA | TGCGCCAGCAGCCACGAACACAGGGGAGAGGACAATGAGCAGTTCTTC | CASSHEHRGEDNEQFF
TRBJ2-2 | TRBV5-1 | NA | NA | TGCGCCAGCAACAAGTGGGGGAGCAACACCGGGGAGCTGTTTTTT | CASNKWGSNTGELFF
TRBJ2-1 | TRBV6-5 | TRBD2 | NA | TGTGCCAGCGGGAGACTAGCGGATAATGAGCAGTTCTTC | CASGRLADNEQFF
TRBJ1-1 | TRBV6-5 | NA | once | TGTGCCAGCAGTTATAGGGGAAGGGCCACTGAAGCTTTCTTT | CASSYRGRATEAFF
TRBJ2-7 | TRBV5-1 | TRBD1 | NA | TGCGCCAGCAGCAGGGACAGGGCCTCCTCCGAGCAGTACTTC | CASSRDRASSEQYF
TRBJ2-3 | TRBV4-2 | TRBD2 | NA | TGTGCCAGCAGCCGTACTCTAGCGGAAGGGACAGATACGCAGTATTTT | CASSRTLAEGTDTQYF
TRBJ1-2 | TRBV29-1 | NA | NA | TGCAGCGTTGTTCGGGGCAGGGATATAGATACCTATGGCTACACCTTC | CSVVRGRDIDTYGYTF
TRBJ1-1 | TRBV18 | NA | NA | TGTGCCAGCTCACCCGCCCGGGACATTGAAGCTTTCTTT | CASSPARDIEAFF
TRBJ1-2 | TRBV5-1 | NA | NA | TGCGCCACCGGAGGGGTGGGCTATGGCTACACCTTC | CATGGVGYGYTF
TRBJ2-5 | TRBV2 | NA | once | TGTGCCAGCAGTGAGTGGGGGGAGACCCAGTACTTC | CASSEWGETQYF
TRBJ2-1 | TRBV10-1 | TRBD2 | NA | TGCGCCAGCAGTGAGATAAGCGGGGACTCCTACAATGAGCAGTTCTTC | CASSEISGDSYNEQFF
TRBJ2-3 | TRBV20-1 | NA | NA | TGCAGTGCTTCCCCTGATACGCAGTATTTT | CSASPDTQYF
TRBJ1-3 | TRBV5-1 | NA | NA | TGCGCCAGCAGCTTAGGGGGGCCTGGAAACACCATATATTTT | CASSLGGPGNTIYF
TRBJ2-7 | TRBV7-3 | NA | NA | TGTGCCAGCAGCCCCCTGATGGGCAGCGTCTACGAGCAGTACTTC | CASSPLMGSVYEQYF
TRBJ2-7 | TRBV2 | NA | NA | TGTGCCAGCAGGCAGGACTCTCCCTACGAGCAGTACTTC | CASRQDSPYEQYF
TRBJ2-6 | TRBV7-9 | NA | once | TGTGCCAGCAGCTTAGAACGGCCCTCTGGGGCCAACGTCCTGACTTTC | CASSLERPSGANVLTF
TRBJ1-1 | TRBV19 | NA | NA | TGTGCCAGTAGCCTGACCCTAGGGAGCTTAACTGAAGCTTTCTTT | CASSLTLGSLTEAFF
TRBJ2-1 | TRBV6-5 | NA | NA | TGTGCCAGCAGTTACGGATTAGGGGGGAACAATGAGCAGTTCTTC | CASSYGLGGNNEQFF
TRBJ2-2 | TRBV5-4 | NA | NA | TGTGCCAGCAGCTTGGGGTCCCGGGCGAACACCGGGGAGCTGTTTTTT | CASSLGSRANTGELFF
TRBJ2-7 | TRBV5-6 | NA | NA | TGTGCCAGCAGCTTGCCCCCCTACGAGCAGTACTTC | CASSLPPYEQYF
TRBJ2-2 | TRBV19 | NA | few | TGTGCCAGTAGTCCCCGACTAGGAATCCTCACCGGGGAGCTGTTTTTT | CASSPRLGILTGELFF
TRBJ2-2 | TRBV19 | NA | NA | TGTGCCAGTAGTATGGTGGGGCAGATAAACACCGGGGAGCTGTTTTTT | CASSMVGQINTGELFF
TRBJ2-7 | TRBV5-1 | TRBD2 | NA | TGCGCCAGCAGCTTGGCTCTAGCGGGAGCCGAGCAGTACTTC | CASSLALAGAEQYF
TRBJ2-1 | TRBV10-1 | NA | few | TGCGCCAGCAGTGACGCTGGGGGACCCGGGGTTCCAAATGAGCAGTTCTTC | CASSDAGGPGVPNEQFF
TRBJ1-2 | TRBV6-1 | NA | NA | TGTGCCAGCAGTGAAGGAATAGCCAACTATGGCTACACCTTC | CASSEGIANYGYTF
TRBJ2-7 | TRBV11-3 | TRBD2 | NA | TGTGCCAGCAGCTTTGATTCTAGCGGGAGGGGGCGGCAGTACTTC | CASSFDSSGRGRQYF
TRBJ2-3 | TRBV18 | TRBD1 | once | TGTGCCAGCTCACCAACAGGGACAGGGGTGACGGATACGCAGTATTTT | CASSPTGTGVTDTQYF
TRBJ2-7 | TRBV6-6 | NA | NA | TGTGCCAGCAGCCCCCCCCCGCTAGCGCATTACGAGCAGTACTTC | CASSPPPLAHYEQYF
TRBJ2-5 | TRBV6-1 | TRBD2 | NA | TGTGCCAGCAGTGATCGGCTAGCGGTAGATAAAGAGACCCAGTACTTC | CASSDRLAVDKETQYF
TRBJ2-3 | TRBV9 | TRBD1 | few | TGTGCCAGCAGAAGGGGGCCTAGCACAGATACGCAGTATTTT | CASRRGPSTDTQYF
TRBJ2-7 | TRBV15 | TRBD2 | NA | TGTGCCACCAGCGGCACGGGCGGGAGGGACTACGAGCAGTACTTC | CATSGTGGRDYEQYF